Following are 21 T cell receptor beta chains from one sample sequenced in a study of blood T cell repertoires in COVID-19. Sequencing was performed with immunoSEQ multiplex PCR; in TCRdb, only in-frame clones are kept and a portion is missing. This sample has some 140,000 clones, with about 78% found just once. The sample comprised peripheral blood. The receptors here all came from a man between 60 and 75 years old who had recovered from COVID-19.

This chain uses TRBV2 with TRBJ2-5; TRBD2 agrees at 7 bases. Germline V gene data show CDR1 as SNHLY and CDR2 as FYNNEI. The CDR3 extends over 14 amino acids. V lost 4 bases, J lost 1 base, and 3 bases stayed unmatched. CDR3 amino acids: CASSATSSQETQYF. CDR3 DNA: TGTGCCAGCAGTGCGACTAGCTCCCAAGAGACCCAGTACTTC.

This clone appeared a few times. The rearrangement links TRBV6-2 or TRBV6-3 to TRBJ1-5; D is uncertain. Germline loops: CDR1 MNHEY, CDR2 SVGEGT. CDR3 length: 13 residues. Between the trimmed V and J ends, which lost 2 bases and 6 bases, there was a span of 8 bases. The CDR3 DNA reads as TGTGCCAGCAGTTACCGGGTTAGTCAGCCCCAGCATTTT. This sequence encodes CASSYRVSQPQHF.

V usage is TRBV19 and J usage is TRBJ1-1, with D unclear. This CDR3 contains 11 residues. Trimming shortened V by 3 bases and J by 7 bases, and 6 bases separated the two germline ends. CDR1 and CDR2 from the germline V gene are LNHDA and SQIVND (reference sequence). The CDR3: CASSMEGEAFF. The DNA for the CDR3 is TGTGCCAGTAGTATGGAGGGTGAAGCTTTCTTT. The complete variable domain, with remaining parts taken from reference TRBV19 and TRBJ1-1, reads DGGITQSPKYLFRKEGQNVTLSCEQNLNHDAMYWYRQDPGQGLRLIYYSQIVNDFQKGDIAEGYSVSREKKESFPLTVTSAQKNPTAFYLCASSMEGEAFFGQGTRLTVV.

The chain joins TRBV30 to TRBJ1-3, with 7 bases identical to TRBD1. From germline, CDR1 is GTSNPN and CDR2 SVGIG (reference sequence). The CDR3 covers 18 residues. The V segment lost 3 bases and the J segment 2 bases; nucleotides outside the gene matches: 16. The CDR3 here is CAWRSFNPDRVTGNTIYF. CDR3 sequence (DNA): TGTGCCTGGAGGTCTTTTAATCCTGACAGGGTAACTGGAAACACCATATATTTT.

The chain has TRBV7-3 and TRBJ2-3; the D is unclear. CDR3 length equals 12 residues. Trimming stripped 6 bases from V and 6 bases from J, with 10 bases between. Germline V CDR1 and CDR2: SGHTA, FQGTGA. For the CDR3, the DNA is TGTGCCAGCAGGAAATCCGAGGATACGCAGTATTTT. Encoded protein: CASRKSEDTQYF.

The chain couples TRBV4-3 to TRBJ2-5; 9 bases match TRBD1. CDR1 is LGHNA, CDR2 YSLEER, per germline. The CDR3 covers 17 residues. With 0 bases clipped from V and 1 base from J, the junction kept 6 bases outside the gene matches. The CDR3 DNA reads TGCGCCAGCAGCCAAGAATATTCGGGACAGGGCCAAGAGACCCAGTACTTC. This sequence encodes CASSQEYSGQGQETQYF.

The chain employs TRBV5-1 and TRBJ2-1, with 7 nucleotides matching TRBD2. The length of the CDR3 is 14 residues. CDR1 is SGHRS and CDR2 is YFSETQ in the germline V gene. The J segment lost 8 bases and the V segment lost 0 bases, leaving 5 bases of the junction unmatched. The CDR3 protein is CASSLARGVYEQFF. The CDR3 DNA reads TGCGCCAGCAGCTTGGCTCGGGGGGTTTATGAGCAGTTCTTC. The complete variable domain, with remaining parts taken from reference TRBV5-1 and TRBJ2-1, reads KAGVTQTPRYLIKTRGQQVTLSCSPISGHRSVSWYQQTPGQGLQFLFEYFSETQRNKGNFPGRFSGRQFSNSRSEMNVSTLELGDSALYLCASSLARGVYEQFFGPGTRLTVL.

The chain employs TRBV5-1 and TRBJ2-7; 8 bases map to TRBD1. From germline, CDR1 is SGHRS and CDR2 YFSETQ. The ends lost 0 bases at V and 6 bases at J; junction bases unmatched: 5. CDR3 length equals 14 residues. CDR3 region: CASSLVQTGAEQYF. The CDR3, as DNA: TGCGCCAGCAGCTTGGTCCAGACAGGGGCCGAGCAGTACTTC.

The V call is TRBV5-1, the J call TRBJ2-2; 10 bases agree with TRBD1. V lost 1 base and J lost 6; bases outside the gene matches: 3. There are 15 residues in the CDR3. Looked up from germline, CDR1 is SGHRS and CDR2 is YFSETQ. This CDR3 is CASSLRTGGSGELFF. For the CDR3, the DNA is TGCGCCAGCAGCTTGCGGACAGGGGGATCCGGGGAGCTGTTTTTT.

This clone was seen only a few times. The V call is TRBV24-1, the J call TRBJ2-2; TRBD1 matches at 9 bases. V was clipped by 4 bases and J by 1 base; unmatched bases: 9. This CDR3 spans 18 amino acids. Germline V gene data show CDR1 as KGHDR and CDR2 as SFDVKD. This CDR3 is CATSDPGTGKGNTGELFF. The CDR3 bases are TGTGCCACCAGTGACCCCGGGACAGGGAAGGGGAACACCGGGGAGCTGTTTTTT.

The chain joins TRBV5-1 to TRBJ1-3, with D perhaps TRBD1 (6 bases). The germline V and J ends were trimmed by 5 bases and 1 base, with 10 bases remaining between them. Germline V CDR1 and CDR2: SGHRS, YFSETQ. The CDR3 is 14 residues long. The CDR3 is CASSEGGSGNTIYF. In DNA form, the CDR3 reads TGCGCCAGCAGTGAAGGGGGTTCTGGAAACACCATATATTTT.

This chain uses TRBV4-1 with TRBJ2-2; the match to TRBD1 covers 9 bases. The CDR3 has 17 residues. Germline V lookup: CDR1 MGHRA, CDR2 YSYEKL. With 4 bases clipped from V and 4 bases from J, the junction kept 10 bases outside the gene matches. CDR3 bases: TGCGCCAGCAGCCGAAGACGTGCGGACAGGGGCACCGGGGAGCTGTTTTTT. Protein sequence: CASSRRRADRGTGELFF.

This chain connects TRBV18 to TRBJ1-1, with D possibly TRBD1 on 5 matching bases. The germline V and J ends were trimmed by 4 bases and 2 bases, with 11 bases remaining between them. Germline V gene lookup returns CDR1 KGHSH and CDR2 LQKENI. CDR3 length equals 14 residues. CDR3 nucleotides: TGTGCCAGCTCACGCATGACAGTTAACACTGAAGCTTTCTTT. Its translation: CASSRMTVNTEAFF.

V usage is TRBV6-6 and J usage is TRBJ1-5; D is unclear. V lost 6 bases and J 0 bases, leaving 12 bases between the germline ends. The CDR3 runs to 15 residues. Germline values: CDR1 MNHNY, CDR2 SVGAGI (reference sequence). CDR3: CASSQDGLSNQPQHF. The CDR3 region has the DNA TGTGCCAGCAGCCAAGACGGACTTAGCAATCAGCCCCAGCATTTT.

This clone was observed a single time. The rearrangement joins TRBV4-1 to TRBJ2-3; D remains ambiguous. Germline V gene lookup returns CDR1 MGHRA and CDR2 YSYEKL. V was pared by 0 bases and J by 4 bases, with 8 bases between. This CDR3 has 14 amino acids. The CDR3 DNA reads as TGCGCCAGCAGCCAAGATACTTTGGCAGATACGCAGTATTTT. Its protein product is CASSQDTLADTQYF.

The rearrangement joins TRBV27 to TRBJ2-7, with D possibly matching TRBD2 (6 bases). The CDR3 has 15 residues. CDR1 and CDR2 from the germline V gene are MNHEY and SMNVEV (reference sequence). V lost 4 bases and J 2 bases, leaving 15 bases between the germline ends. The CDR3 here is CASSSHGTRPYEQYF. In nucleotides, the CDR3 is TGTGCCAGCAGTTCCCACGGGACTCGTCCCTACGAGCAGTACTTC.

The chain employs TRBV7-9 and TRBJ1-3; a possible D gene is TRBD1 (6 bases). Per the germline V gene, CDR1 is SEHNR and CDR2 is FQNEAQ (reference sequence). The CDR3 has 15 amino acids. V lost 3 bases and J 0 bases, leaving 9 bases between the germline ends. This CDR3 reads CASSLGRGSGNTIYF. Here the CDR3 DNA reads TGTGCCAGCAGCTTGGGCAGGGGCTCTGGAAACACCATATATTTT.

The chain is built from TRBV7-3 and TRBJ2-3; 9 bases match TRBD2. V lost 3 bases, J lost 2 bases, and 3 bases stayed unmatched. The CDR3 has 15 residues. Germline V lookup: CDR1 SGHTA, CDR2 FQGTGA. The CDR3, as DNA: TGTGCCAGCAGCTTTAGCGGGGGCTTCACAGATACGCAGTATTTT. It yields the protein CASSFSGGFTDTQYF. The whole variable domain, filled in from reference TRBV7-3 and TRBJ2-3, reads GAGVSQTPSNKVTEKGKYVELRCDPISGHTALYWYRQSLGQGPEFLIYFQGTGAADDSGLPNDRFFAVRPEGSVSTLKIQRTERGDSAVYLCASSFSGGFTDTQYFGPGTRLTVL.

The rearrangement joins TRBV10-3 to TRBJ2-3, with 7 bases lining up with TRBD2. CDR3 length: 17 residues. After removal of 11 bases from V and 2 bases from J, the junction contained 19 bases not matched to a gene. The germline V gene encodes CDR1 ENHRY and CDR2 SYGVKD. The CDR3 reads CAAGPGGSPFSTDTQYF. Here the CDR3 DNA reads TGTGCCGCGGGTCCGGGCGGGAGCCCCTTTTCCACAGATACGCAGTATTTT.

CDR3 in DNA: TGTGCCAGCAGTTTAATAGTCGGTAGGGCGGGAGGTGACACCGGGGAGCTGTTTTTT. Its protein product is CASSLIVGRAGGDTGELFF. This sequence joins TRBV27 and TRBJ2-2, with TRBD2 matching over 8 bases. The CDR3 contains 19 residues. The trim removed 2 bases at V and 3 bases at J, leaving 14 bases unmatched. Germline V gene lookup returns CDR1 MNHEY and CDR2 SMNVEV (reference sequence).

The V call is TRBV9, the J call TRBJ2-1, with a weak D call TRBD2 (6 bases). The CDR3 is made up of 14 amino acids. The V end lost 3 bases, the J end lost 6 bases, and 13 bases lay between the germline ends. Germline assignment: CDR1 SGDLS and CDR2 YYNGEE. CDR3 sequence (DNA): TGTGCCAGCAGCGCAGCCGGGAGAGTCAATGAGCAGTTCTTC. Translated, it gives CASSAAGRVNEQFF.